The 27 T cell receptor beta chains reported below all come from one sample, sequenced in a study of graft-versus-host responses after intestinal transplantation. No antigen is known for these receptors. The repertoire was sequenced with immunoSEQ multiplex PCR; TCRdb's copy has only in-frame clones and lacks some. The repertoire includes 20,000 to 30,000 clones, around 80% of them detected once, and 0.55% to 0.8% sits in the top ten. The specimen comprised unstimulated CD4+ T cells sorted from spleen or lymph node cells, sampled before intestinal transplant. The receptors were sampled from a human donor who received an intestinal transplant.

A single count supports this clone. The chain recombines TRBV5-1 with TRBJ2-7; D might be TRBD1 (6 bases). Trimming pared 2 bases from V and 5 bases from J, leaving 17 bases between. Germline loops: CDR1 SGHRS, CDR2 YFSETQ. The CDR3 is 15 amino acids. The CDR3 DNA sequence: TGCGCCAGCAGCTTAGGGGCAGGGGTCCCCCACGAGCAGTACTTC. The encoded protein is CASSLGAGVPHEQYF.

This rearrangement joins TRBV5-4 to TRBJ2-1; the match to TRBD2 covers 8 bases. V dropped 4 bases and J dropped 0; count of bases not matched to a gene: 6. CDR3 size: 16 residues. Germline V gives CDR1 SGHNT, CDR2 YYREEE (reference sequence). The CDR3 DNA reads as TGTGCCAGCAGCCCCGGACTAGCCGGCTCCTACAATGAGCAGTTCTTC. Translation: CASSPGLAGSYNEQFF.

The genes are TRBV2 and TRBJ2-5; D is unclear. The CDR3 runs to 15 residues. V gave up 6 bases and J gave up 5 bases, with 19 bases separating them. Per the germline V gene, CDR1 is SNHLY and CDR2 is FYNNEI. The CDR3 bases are TGTGCCAGCAGGGCTCACACCTTGACTCAGGAGACCCAGTACTTC. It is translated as CASRAHTLTQETQYF.

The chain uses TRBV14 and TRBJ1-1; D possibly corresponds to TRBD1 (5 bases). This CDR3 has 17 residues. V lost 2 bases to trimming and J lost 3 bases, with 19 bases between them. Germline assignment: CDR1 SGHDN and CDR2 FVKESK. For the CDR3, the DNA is TGTGCCAGCAGCCAACCCCCACGTCAGGGCAGGTACACTGAAGCTTTCTTT. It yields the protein CASSQPPRQGRYTEAFF.

The chain's CDR3 is CASSLVHFGQANTEAFF. As DNA, the CDR3 is TGTGCCAGCAGCTTGGTACACTTTGGACAGGCGAACACTGAAGCTTTCTTT. The chain links TRBV5-6 to TRBJ1-1, with 7 bases fitting TRBD1. With 0 bases clipped from V and 1 base from J, the junction kept 9 bases outside the gene matches. There are 17 residues in the CDR3. Germline V gene lookup returns CDR1 SGHDT and CDR2 YYEEEE. The full variable domain, its missing parts supplied by reference TRBV5-6 and TRBJ1-1, is DAGVTQSPTHLIKTRGQQVTLRCSPKSGHDTVSWYQQALGQGPQFIFQYYEEEERQRGNFPDRFSGHQFPNYSSELNVNALLLGDSALYLCASSLVHFGQANTEAFFGQGTRLTVV.

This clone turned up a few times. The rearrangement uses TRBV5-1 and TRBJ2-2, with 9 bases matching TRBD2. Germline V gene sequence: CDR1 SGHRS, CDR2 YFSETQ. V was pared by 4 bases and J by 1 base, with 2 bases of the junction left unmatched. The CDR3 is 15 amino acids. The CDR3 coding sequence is TGCGCCAGCAGCCTTAGCGGGGGGAACACCGGGGAGCTGTTTTTT. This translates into CASSLSGGNTGELFF. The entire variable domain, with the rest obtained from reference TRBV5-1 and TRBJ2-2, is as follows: KAGVTQTPRYLIKTRGQQVTLSCSPISGHRSVSWYQQTPGQGLQFLFEYFSETQRNKGNFPGRFSGRQFSNSRSEMNVSTLELGDSALYLCASSLSGGNTGELFFGEGSRLTVL.

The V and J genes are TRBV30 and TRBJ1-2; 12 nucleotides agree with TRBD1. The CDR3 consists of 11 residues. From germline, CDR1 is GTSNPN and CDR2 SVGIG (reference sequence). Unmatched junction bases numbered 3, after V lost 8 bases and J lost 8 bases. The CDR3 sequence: CAGTGGRGYTF. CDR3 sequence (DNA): TGTGCCGGGACAGGGGGCAGAGGCTACACCTTC. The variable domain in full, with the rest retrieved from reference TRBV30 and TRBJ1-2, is SQTIHQWPATLVQPVGSPLSLECTVEGTSNPNLYWYRQAAGRGLQLLFYSVGIGQISSEVPQNLSASRPQDRQFILSSKKLLLSDSGFYLCAGTGGRGYTFGSGTRLTVV.

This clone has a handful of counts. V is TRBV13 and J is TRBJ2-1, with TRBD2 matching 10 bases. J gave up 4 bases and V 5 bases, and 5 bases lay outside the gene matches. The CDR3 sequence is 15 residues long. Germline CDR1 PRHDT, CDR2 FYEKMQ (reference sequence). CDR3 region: CASSQTSGVYNEQFF. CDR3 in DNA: TGTGCCAGCAGCCAAACTAGCGGGGTATACAATGAGCAGTTCTTC.

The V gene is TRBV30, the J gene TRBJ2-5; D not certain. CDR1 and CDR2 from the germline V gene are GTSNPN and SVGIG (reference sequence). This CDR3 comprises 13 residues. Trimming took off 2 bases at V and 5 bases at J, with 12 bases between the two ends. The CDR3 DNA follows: TGTGCCTGGAGTCTCACGACCCTGGAGACCCAGTACTTC. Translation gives CAWSLTTLETQYF.

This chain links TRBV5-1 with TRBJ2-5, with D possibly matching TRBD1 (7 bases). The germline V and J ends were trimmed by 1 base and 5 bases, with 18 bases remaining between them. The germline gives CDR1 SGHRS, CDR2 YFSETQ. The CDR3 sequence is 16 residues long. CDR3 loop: CASSLFSRGVRETQYF. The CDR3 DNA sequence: TGCGCCAGCAGCTTGTTTAGCAGGGGGGTTCGGGAGACCCAGTACTTC.

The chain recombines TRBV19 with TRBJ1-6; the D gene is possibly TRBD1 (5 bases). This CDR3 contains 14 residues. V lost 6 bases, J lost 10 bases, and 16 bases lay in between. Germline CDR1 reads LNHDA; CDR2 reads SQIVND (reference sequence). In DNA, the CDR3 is TGTGCCAGTAGCCCCGGGACTGATCGATCACCCCTCCACTTT. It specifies CASSPGTDRSPLHF.

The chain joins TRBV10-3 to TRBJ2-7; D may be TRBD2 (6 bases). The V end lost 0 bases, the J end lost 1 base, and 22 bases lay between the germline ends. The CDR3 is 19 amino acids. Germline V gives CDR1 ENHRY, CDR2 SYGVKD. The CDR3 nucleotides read TGTGCCATCAGTGAGTCGGGCGGGGATGGAGCGAGTGAATCCTACGAGCAGTACTTC. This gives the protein CAISESGGDGASESYEQYF.

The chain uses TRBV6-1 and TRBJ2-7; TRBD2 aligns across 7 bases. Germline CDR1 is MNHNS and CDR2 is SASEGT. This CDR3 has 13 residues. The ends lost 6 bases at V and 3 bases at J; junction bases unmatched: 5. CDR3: CASRAGNHYEQYF. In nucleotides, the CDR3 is TGTGCCAGCAGAGCGGGGAACCACTACGAGCAGTACTTC.

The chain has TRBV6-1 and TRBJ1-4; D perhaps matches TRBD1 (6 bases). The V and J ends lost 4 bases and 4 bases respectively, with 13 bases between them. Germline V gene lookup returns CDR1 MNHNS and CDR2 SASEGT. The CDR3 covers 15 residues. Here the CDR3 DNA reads TGTGCCAGCAGTGGTTACAGGGCCCATAATGAAAAACTGTTTTTT. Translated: CASSGYRAHNEKLFF.

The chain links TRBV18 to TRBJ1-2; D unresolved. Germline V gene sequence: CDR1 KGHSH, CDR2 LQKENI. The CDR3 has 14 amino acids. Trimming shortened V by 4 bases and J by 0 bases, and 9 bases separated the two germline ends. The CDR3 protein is CASSQTIANYGYTF. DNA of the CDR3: TGTGCCAGCTCACAGACAATTGCTAACTATGGCTACACCTTC.

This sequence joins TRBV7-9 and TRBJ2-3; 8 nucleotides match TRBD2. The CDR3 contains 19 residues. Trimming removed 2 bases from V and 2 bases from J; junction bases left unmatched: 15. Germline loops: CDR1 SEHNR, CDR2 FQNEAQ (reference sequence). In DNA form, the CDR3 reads TGTGCCAGCAGCTTACCCCAAATGGGGCGGGAGGTAATCACAGATACGCAGTATTTT. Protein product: CASSLPQMGREVITDTQYF.

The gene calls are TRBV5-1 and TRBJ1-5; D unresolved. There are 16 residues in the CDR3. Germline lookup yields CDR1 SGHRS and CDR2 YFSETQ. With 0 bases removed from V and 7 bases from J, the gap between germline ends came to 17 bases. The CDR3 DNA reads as TGCGCCAGCAGCTTGGGGTACGAAGGCCCGGGGCAGCCCCAGCATTTT. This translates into CASSLGYEGPGQPQHF.

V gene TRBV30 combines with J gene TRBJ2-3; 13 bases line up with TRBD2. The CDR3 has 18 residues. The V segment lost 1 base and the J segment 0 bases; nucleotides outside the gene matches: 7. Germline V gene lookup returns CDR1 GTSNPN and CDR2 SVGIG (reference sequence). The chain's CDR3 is CAWSGVPGLAGSTDTQYF. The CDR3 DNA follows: TGTGCCTGGAGTGGCGTCCCGGGACTAGCGGGGAGCACAGATACGCAGTATTTT.

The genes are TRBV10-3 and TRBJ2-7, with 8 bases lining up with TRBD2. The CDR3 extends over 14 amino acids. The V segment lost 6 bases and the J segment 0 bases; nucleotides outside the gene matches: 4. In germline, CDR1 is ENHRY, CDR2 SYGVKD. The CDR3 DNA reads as TGTGCCATCAGGGCCGGGACTAGCTCCTACGAGCAGTACTTC. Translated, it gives CAIRAGTSSYEQYF.

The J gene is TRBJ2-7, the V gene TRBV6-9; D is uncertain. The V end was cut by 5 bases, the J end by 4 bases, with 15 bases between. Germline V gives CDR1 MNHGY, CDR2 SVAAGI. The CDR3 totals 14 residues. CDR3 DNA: TGTGCCAGCAGTGGCCAGGCCTTAGCTTACGAGCAGTACTTC. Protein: CASSGQALAYEQYF.

The CDR3 DNA follows: TGTGCCAGCAGCCCGGGACTAGCGGGAGACAGGTCCTACGAGCAGTACTTC. The encoded protein is CASSPGLAGDRSYEQYF. The rearrangement links TRBV28 to TRBJ2-7; 14 bases agree with TRBD2. This CDR3 has 17 residues. Germline CDR1 reads MDHEN; CDR2 reads SYDVKM. J lost 1 base, V lost 6 bases, and 8 bases had no gene match.

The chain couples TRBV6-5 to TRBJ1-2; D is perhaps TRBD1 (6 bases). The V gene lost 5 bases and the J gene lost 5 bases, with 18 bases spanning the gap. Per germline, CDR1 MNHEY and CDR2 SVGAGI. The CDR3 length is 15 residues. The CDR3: CASSVRDTSRYGYTF. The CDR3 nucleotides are TGTGCCAGCAGTGTCCGGGACACCTCTCGGTATGGCTACACCTTC.

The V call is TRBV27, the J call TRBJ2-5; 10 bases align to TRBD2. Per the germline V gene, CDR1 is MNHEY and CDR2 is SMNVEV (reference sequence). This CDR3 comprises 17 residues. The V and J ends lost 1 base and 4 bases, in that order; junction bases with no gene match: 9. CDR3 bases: TGTGCCAGCAGTTTATTGGGCGCTAGCGGGGGAGGAGAGACCCAGTACTTC. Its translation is CASSLLGASGGGETQYF.

The CDR3 reads CASSGGEGVLNQPQHF. CDR3 coding DNA: TGTGCCAGCAGCGGTGGGGAGGGGGTGCTTAATCAGCCCCAGCATTTT. V usage is TRBV9 and J usage is TRBJ1-5, with D tentatively TRBD1 (6 bases). Germline lookup yields CDR1 SGDLS and CDR2 YYNGEE. The V gene lost 3 bases and the J gene lost 4 bases, with 17 bases spanning the gap. There are 16 residues in the CDR3.

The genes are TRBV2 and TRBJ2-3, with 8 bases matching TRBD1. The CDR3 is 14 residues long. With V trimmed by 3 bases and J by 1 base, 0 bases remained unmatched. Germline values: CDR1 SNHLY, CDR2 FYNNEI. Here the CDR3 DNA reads TGTGCCAGCAGTGAGGACAGGGGCACAGATACGCAGTATTTT. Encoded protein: CASSEDRGTDTQYF.

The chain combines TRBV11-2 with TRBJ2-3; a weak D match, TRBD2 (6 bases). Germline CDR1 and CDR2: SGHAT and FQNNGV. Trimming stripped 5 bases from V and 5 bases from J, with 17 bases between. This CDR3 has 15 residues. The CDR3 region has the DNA TGTGCCAGCAGCCGAACCGGATGGAGGGAAGATACGCAGTATTTT. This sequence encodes CASSRTGWREDTQYF. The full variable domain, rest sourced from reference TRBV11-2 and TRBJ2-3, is EAGVAQSPRYKIIEKRQSVAFWCNPISGHATLYWYQQILGQGPKLLIQFQNNGVVDDSQLPKDRFSAERLKGVDSTLKIQPAKLEDSAVYLCASSRTGWREDTQYFGPGTRLTVL.

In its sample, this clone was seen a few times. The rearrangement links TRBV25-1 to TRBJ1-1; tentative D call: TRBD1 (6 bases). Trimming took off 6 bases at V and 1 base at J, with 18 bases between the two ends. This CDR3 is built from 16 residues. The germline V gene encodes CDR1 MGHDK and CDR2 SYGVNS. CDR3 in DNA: TGTGCCAGCAGCTCGGGGGGGACAAGAAAGAACACTGAAGCTTTCTTT. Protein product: CASSSGGTRKNTEAFF.